This T cell receptor beta chain was sequenced for a study of vaccination and CD4 T cells after COVID-19 (dated by TCRdb to the early 2020s). Looking at the study overall: SARS-CoV-2 positivity had been established in the convalescent patients by nasal swab PCR, and mild disease was recorded in several of these patients and severe disease in one. Post-vaccine blood samples were taken a median of around 70 days after the second vaccine dose, with a range of roughly 13 to 250 days. Overlapping spike peptide pools from SARS-CoV-2 and from the common cold coronaviruses HCoV-NL63, HCoV-OC43 and HCoV-229E were used as culture stimuli. Control cultures received a CEFX viral epitope pool as the positive control, an HIV-1 Nef peptide pool as the negative control, or no peptide. Each participant got two doses of either the Pfizer-BioNTech BNT162b2 vaccine (n=8) or the Moderna mRNA-1273 vaccine (n=2). In the convalescent cohort there were six males and four females, among whom were two Hispanic individuals, seven Caucasians, two Asians and one multiracial person. The spike-specific CD4+ TCR repertoire was compared before and after mRNA vaccination in under 11 COVID-19 convalescent patients and a handful of infection-naive healthy vaccine recipients. Post-COVID blood samples from convalescent patients were collected a median of roughly 100 days after diagnosis, with a range of about 35 to 180 days. Study-level results and caveats: Nearly all vaccine-specific clones in convalescent patients (304 of 307) were mono-reactive for SARS-CoV-2 spike rather than cross-reactive with common cold coronaviruses. In convalescent patients, a median 86.3% of post-vaccine SARS-CoV-2-reactive clones were detected only after vaccination, and vaccine-specific priming was suggested by this finding. The number of convalescent patients in the study was relatively small, and the study did not examine early timepoints following natural infection. The median count of SARS-CoV-2-reactive clonotypes went up from 20 to 25 after infection to more than 30 after vaccination, although the change was not significant.

The intended sense of this specimen's treatment or condition label: roughly 10-day PBMC culture with coronavirus spike peptide pools or control peptides (ViraFEST assay). The study used the ViraFEST assay, which expanded antigen-specific T cells with peptide pools and then identified expanded clonotypes by TCR sequencing. The convalescent patients' positive SARS-CoV-2 PCR tests fell between March and December 2020, which was before the Alpha, Beta and Delta variants emerged in the United States. Approximately 1.8 million PBMCs per well were cultured in IMDM with roughly 5% human AB serum and approximately 10 IU/ml IL-2, plus 10 ug/ml peptide pools. On days 3 and 7, half of the culture medium was replaced with fresh IL-2-containing medium. After approximately 11 days of culture, CD4+ T cells were isolated by negative selection with the EasySep CD4+ T cell isolation kit. Ficoll-Paque Plus gradient centrifugation was used to isolate PBMCs from whole blood, and the isolated PBMCs were then either used fresh or cryopreserved at -140C. Each culture condition was generally run in triplicate wells.

The library was produced with PCR. At the Johns Hopkins FTIC core, DNA from the cultured CD4+ T cells underwent TCR sequencing with the Oncomine TCR Beta short-read assay. The QIAamp micro DNA kit was used to extract genomic DNA from the cultured CD4+ T cells. Oncomine TCR Beta libraries from cultured CD4+ T cells were pooled with unique dual indexes and sequenced on an Illumina iSeq 100. As for how the authors treated the data: Non-productive sequences were removed, and CDR3s that did not start with C, did not end with F or W, or were shorter than 7 amino acids were discarded. Antigen-specific clonotypes were identified with the MANAFEST web application by comparing peptide-stimulated wells with reference and other culture wells. An FDR below 0.05, an odds ratio above 5, and a productive frequency above 0.1% in at least two of three replicate wells were required for clones to be considered positive. A clonotype counted as cross-reactive if it showed significant expansion both in the SARS-CoV-2 spike wells and in at least one common cold coronavirus spike condition. Using R version 3.6.1, CDR3 homology was evaluated through Levenshtein distances (stringdist) along with unrooted phylogenetic trees (ape). The public reads were quality trimmed at Q25 with fastp and then assembled into clones with MiXCR by TCRdb, keeping productive beta chains. Each CDR3 protein gets just one entry, which takes the most common genes and DNA from the rows behind it. TCRdb's processing, not the study's, gives the V and J calls here. Across this sample there are around 13,000 distinct CDR3 sequences, with around 24% seen only once. The ten largest make up 15% to 20% of the sample.

Regarding this clonotype: The specificity of this receptor is unknown. The sample holds no much larger clone one base away, and base qualities are not on file.

Via the germline V gene, CDR1 is MNHEY and CDR2 SVGEGT. V was cut back by 7 bases and J by 0 bases, leaving a gap of 14 bases between them. From its cysteine to its phenylalanine, the CDR3 spans 15 amino acids. Only the CDR3 DNA is retained, 45 bases long and in frame from the first base. This chain joins TRBV6-2 or TRBV6-3 to TRBJ2-3; the D gene remains uncertain. Source: CD4+ T cells from blood, cultured in vitro, taken after SARS-CoV-2 vaccination. The origin of this receptor is a human donor who had recovered from COVID-19. The CDR3: CASIPRRPSTDTQYF. The sequenced DNA is TGTGCCAGCATCCCAAGGAGACCAAGCACAGATACGCAGTATTTT.